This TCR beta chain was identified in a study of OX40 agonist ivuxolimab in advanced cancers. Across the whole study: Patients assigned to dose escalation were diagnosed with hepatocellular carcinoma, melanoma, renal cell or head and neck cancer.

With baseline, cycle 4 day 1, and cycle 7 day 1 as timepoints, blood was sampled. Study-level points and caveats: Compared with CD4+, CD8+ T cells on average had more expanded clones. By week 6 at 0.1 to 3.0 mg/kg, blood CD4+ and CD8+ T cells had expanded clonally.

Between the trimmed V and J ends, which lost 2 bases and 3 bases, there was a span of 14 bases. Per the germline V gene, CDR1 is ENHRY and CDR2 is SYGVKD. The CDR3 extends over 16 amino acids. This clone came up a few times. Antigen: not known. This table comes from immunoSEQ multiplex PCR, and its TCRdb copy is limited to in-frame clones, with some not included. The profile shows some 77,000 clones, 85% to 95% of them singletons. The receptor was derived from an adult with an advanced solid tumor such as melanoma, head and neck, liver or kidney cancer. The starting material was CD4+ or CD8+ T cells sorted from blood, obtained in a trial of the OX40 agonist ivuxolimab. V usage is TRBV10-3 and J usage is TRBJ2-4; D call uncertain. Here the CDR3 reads CAISERGRFGKNIQYF. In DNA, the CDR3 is TGTGCCATCAGTGAGCGCGGTCGGTTCGGCAAAAACATTCAGTACTTC.